A single sample gave rise to the 12 T cell receptor beta chains below, sequenced in a study of identical twins. TCRdb itself ran the 5' RACE reads through MiXCR, one entry per CDR3 protein. The sample comprises more than 1.5 million distinct CDR3 sequences, more than 30% of which are singletons, and approximately 0.29% rests with the top ten. What was sequenced was cord blood. These receptors originate from a newborn girl in good health.

The rearrangement joins TRBV5-6 to TRBJ2-1; D remains ambiguous. Germline V gives CDR1 SGHDT, CDR2 YYEEEE. Deletions cut 3 bases from V and 9 bases from J, with 13 bases between. CDR3 length: 13 amino acids. CDR3 region: CASSYGPAVEQFF. The DNA of the CDR3 is TGTGCCAGCAGCTACGGACCAGCTGTTGAGCAGTTCTTC. Complete variable domain (other parts from reference TRBV5-6 and TRBJ2-1): DAGVTQSPTHLIKTRGQQVTLRCSPKSGHDTVSWYQQALGQGPQFIFQYYEEEERQRGNFPDRFSGHQFPNYSSELNVNALLLGDSALYLCASSYGPAVEQFFGPGTRLTVL.

The chain is built from TRBV7-8 and TRBJ2-5, with 7 positions matching TRBD2. V lost 1 base and J lost 11; bases outside the gene matches: 22. Looked up from germline, CDR1 is SGHVS and CDR2 is FQNEAQ. This CDR3 comprises 18 residues. The CDR3 here is CASSLVRRGGRIYNEQYF. In DNA, the CDR3 is TGTGCCAGCAGCTTAGTTCGTCGGGGCGGGAGAATCTACAATGAGCAGTACTTC.

The chain joins TRBV7-2 to TRBJ2-1, with 8 bases identical to TRBD2. Germline loops: CDR1 SGHTA, CDR2 FQGNSA. The CDR3 loop spans 16 amino acids. Germline trimming cut 6 bases from V and 3 bases from J; bases unmatched to any gene: 10. This CDR3 is CASRSSGLDFYNEQFF. The CDR3 DNA follows: TGTGCCAGCAGATCATCGGGACTAGACTTCTACAATGAGCAGTTCTTC.

This clonotype was picked up one time. This chain links TRBV10-3 with TRBJ2-3; 7 bases map to TRBD2. This CDR3 region has 16 residues. J lost 2 bases, V lost 4 bases, and 9 bases had no gene match. Germline assignment: CDR1 ENHRY and CDR2 SYGVKD. CDR3 sequence (DNA): TGTGCCATCAGTGTTGGTGGCGGGAGTAACACAGATACGCAGTATTTT. Amino acid sequence: CAISVGGGSNTDTQYF.

This clonotype came up a few times. The chain links TRBV20-1 to TRBJ1-5; D possibly corresponds to TRBD1 (6 bases). The germline V gene has CDR1 DFQATT and CDR2 SNEGSKA (reference sequence). The CDR3 is 17 residues long. The V and J ends lost 2 bases and 0 bases respectively, with 17 bases between them. Here the CDR3 reads CSARMDSTSNSNQPQHF. CDR3 nucleotide sequence: TGCAGTGCTAGAATGGACAGCACGTCGAATAGCAATCAGCCCCAGCATTTT.

A word on this clonotype: A much larger clone sits a single nucleotide away, making a read error possible. This chain connects TRBV15 to TRBJ1-2, with D hard to call. The CDR3 contains 12 residues. Germline V gene sequence: CDR1 LNHNV, CDR2 YYDKDF (reference sequence). CDR3 coding DNA: TGTGCCACCGGCAGAGATAGCTATGGCTACACCTTC. It codes for CATGRDSYGYTF.

This chain joins TRBV4-1 and TRBJ2-1; D remains ambiguous. In germline, CDR1 is MGHRA, CDR2 YSYEKL. The CDR3 is made up of 14 amino acids. V was pared by 4 bases and J by 6 bases, with 13 bases between. The CDR3 bases are TGCGCCAGCAGCCCCGAGTTACAGCGCAATGAGCAGTTCTTC. It is translated as CASSPELQRNEQFF.

This rearrangement joins TRBV4-1 to TRBJ2-7; 7 positions match TRBD2. The CDR3 is 16 amino acids. Looked up from germline, CDR1 is MGHRA and CDR2 is YSYEKL. The V gene end was trimmed by 0 bases and the J gene end by 1 base; junction bases not matched to a gene: 6. CDR3 bases: TGCGCCAGCAGCCAAGAGGGGGGGACGAAGTCCTACGAGCAGTACTTC. Translating gives CASSQEGGTKSYEQYF.

The chain uses TRBV4-1 and TRBJ2-7; weak D call: TRBD1 (5 bases). This CDR3 has 14 amino acids. The V gene's germline CDR1 is MGHRA and CDR2 YSYEKL. Trimming shortened V by 1 base and J by 3 bases, and 10 bases separated the two germline ends. The CDR3 loop is CASSQGPQGYEQYF. CDR3 in DNA: TGCGCCAGCAGCCAAGGGCCTCAGGGCTACGAGCAGTACTTC.

The chain is built from TRBV4-1 and TRBJ2-7; 7 nucleotides agree with TRBD1. The CDR3 extends over 16 amino acids. The V segment lost 1 base and the J segment 9 bases; nucleotides outside the gene matches: 15. CDR1 and CDR2 from the germline V gene are MGHRA and YSYEKL. CDR3 sequence reads: CASSQGERDRGRGQYF. The CDR3 nucleotides read TGCGCCAGCAGCCAAGGGGAAAGGGACAGAGGTAGAGGGCAGTACTTC.

This clonotype was seen a few times. V gene TRBV5-1 combines with J gene TRBJ2-3; no clear D gene. The CDR3 totals 15 residues. V was pared by 1 base and J by 1 base, with 10 bases between. Germline values: CDR1 SGHRS, CDR2 YFSETQ. The CDR3, as DNA: TGCGCCAGCAGCTTGTGGTCAGACCGCACAGATACGCAGTATTTT. Protein product: CASSLWSDRTDTQYF.

The gene calls are TRBV7-2 and TRBJ2-5; D is perhaps TRBD1 or TRBD2 (5 bases each). Per the germline V gene, CDR1 is SGHTA and CDR2 is FQGNSA. V gave up 1 base and J gave up 11 bases, with 14 bases separating them. The CDR3 totals 13 residues. The DNA of the CDR3 is TGTGCCAGCAGCTTAGACGGGACCTCGGGTCAGTACTTC. Translated: CASSLDGTSGQYF.